The 23 T cell receptor beta chains below were found in one sample sequenced in a study of CD8+ T cells in alopecia areata. As to treatment: oral pan-JAK inhibitor, 5-10 mg twice daily. Reverse transcribed after extraction, RNA yielded cDNA as the sequencing template. Measured with immunoSEQ multiplex PCR; TCRdb has only the in-frame clones, and not every one. The profile shows around 190,000 clones, 45% to 65% of them singletons. The sequencing used CD4+ T cells sorted from blood, collected at week 4, from a patient treated with tofacitinib. Receptor source: a human donor with alopecia areata.

The chain couples TRBV7-2 to TRBJ2-5, with TRBD2 as a possible D gene (6 bases). CDR3 size: 15 residues. Germline V CDR1 and CDR2: SGHTA, FQGNSA. Trimming removed 5 bases at V and 2 bases at J, with 15 bases between. Written as DNA, the CDR3 is TGTGCCAGCAGCCTAAGCGGGCCTGGGCAAGAGACCCAGTACTTC. Translation: CASSLSGPGQETQYF.

The rearrangement joins TRBV7-2 to TRBJ2-2; tentatively, D is TRBD2 (5 bases). Germline lookup yields CDR1 SGHTA and CDR2 FQGNSA. V shed 2 bases and J shed 8 bases, with 18 bases lying between them. The CDR3 covers 16 residues. CDR3: CASSLFDYSIPGELFF. CDR3 sequence (DNA): TGTGCCAGCAGCTTATTTGACTATTCCATACCGGGGGAGCTGTTTTTT.

This clone was recorded only once. The J gene is TRBJ2-3, the V gene TRBV29-1; D gene unclear. Germline V gene data show CDR1 as SQVTM and CDR2 as ANQGSEA. V lost 7 bases, J lost 4 bases, and 12 bases lay in between. This CDR3 is 12 amino acids long. CDR3 amino acids: CSAQSSADTQYF. The CDR3 region has the DNA TGCAGCGCCCAGAGTTCGGCAGATACGCAGTATTTT.

CDR3 in amino acids: CASSTLGSGGELFF. The DNA of the CDR3 is TGTGCCAGTAGTACACTAGGGTCCGGCGGGGAGCTGTTTTTT. The chain couples TRBV19 to TRBJ2-2; possible D gene TRBD2, 5 bases. The CDR3 totals 14 residues. The germline gives CDR1 LNHDA, CDR2 SQIVND (reference sequence). Trimming removed 4 bases at V and 7 bases at J, with 13 bases between.

This sequence joins TRBV29-1 and TRBJ2-3, with 12 bases that match TRBD2. The V segment lost 4 bases and the J segment 3 bases; nucleotides outside the gene matches: 2. The V gene's germline CDR1 is SQVTM and CDR2 ANQGSEA. This CDR3 has 14 residues. CDR3 DNA sequence: TGCAGCGTTGTGACTAGCGGGAGAACAGATACGCAGTATTTT. It specifies CSVVTSGRTDTQYF.

The chain couples TRBV4-2 to TRBJ2-1; either TRBD1 or TRBD2 may supply D (5 bases each). CDR3 size: 14 residues. Germline CDR1 is LGHNA and CDR2 is YNFKEQ. V lost 2 bases and J lost 10, with 15 bases in between. The CDR3 bases are TGTGCCAGCAGCCAACCCGGGACCGCCACCGAGCAGTTCTTC. This codes for CASSQPGTATEQFF.

V and J are TRBV6-6 and TRBJ2-1; D gene ambiguous. Looked up from germline, CDR1 is MNHNY and CDR2 is SVGAGI (reference sequence). V lost 5 bases, J lost 1 base, and 15 bases lay in between. The CDR3 totals 16 residues. The CDR3 reads CASSKTDTKSYNEQFF. Here the CDR3 DNA reads TGTGCCAGCAGTAAGACCGACACCAAGTCCTACAATGAGCAGTTCTTC.

In its sample, this clone was seen a few times. J is TRBJ1-1 and V is TRBV30, with a possible D match to TRBD1 (6 bases). In germline, CDR1 is GTSNPN, CDR2 SVGIG (reference sequence). The V end was cut by 0 bases, the J end by 10 bases, with 18 bases between. This CDR3 has 14 amino acids. For the CDR3, the DNA is TGTGCCTGGAGTGTGGGGGGCGGCCTTGGAGGAGCTTTCTTT. It encodes CAWSVGGGLGGAFF.

Only a few counts were recorded for this clone. DNA for the CDR3: TGTGCCAGCAGCTATACCGGGACAGGGGCCAACGTCCTGACTTTC. This encodes CASSYTGTGANVLTF. The chain joins TRBV14 to TRBJ2-6; tentative D call: TRBD1 (6 bases). V was shortened by 5 bases and J by 4 bases, with 12 bases between the two germline ends. Germline assignment: CDR1 SGHDN and CDR2 FVKESK. The CDR3 has 15 residues.

J is TRBJ2-5 and V is TRBV7-2, with 9 bases identical to TRBD2. V gave up 4 bases and J gave up 4 bases; unmatched junction bases: 4. The CDR3 has 14 amino acids. The germline V gene encodes CDR1 SGHTA and CDR2 FQGNSA. The DNA for the CDR3 is TGTGCCAGCAGCTCTAGCGGGGCCCGAGAGACCCAGTACTTC. This encodes CASSSSGARETQYF.

The V gene is TRBV15, the J gene TRBJ2-3; perhaps TRBD1 as D (5 bases). Per the germline V gene, CDR1 is LNHNV and CDR2 is YYDKDF (reference sequence). The CDR3 is made up of 13 amino acids. Trimming took 3 bases from V and 10 from J, leaving 14 bases between them. This CDR3 reads CATSSPETVPQYF. CDR3 DNA: TGTGCCACCAGCAGCCCAGAGACAGTTCCGCAGTATTTT.

The chain links TRBV18 to TRBJ2-5, with D tentatively TRBD1 or TRBD2 (6 bases each). In germline, CDR1 is KGHSH, CDR2 LQKENI. The length of the CDR3 is 13 residues. V shed 6 bases and J shed 4 bases, with 12 bases lying between them. The CDR3 DNA follows: TGTGCCAGCTCCTCCAGGGGAGGAGAGACCCAGTACTTC. This sequence encodes CASSSRGGETQYF.

The rearrangement joins TRBV20-1 to TRBJ2-7; D is unclear. V was cut by 1 base and J by 6 bases, with 4 bases left in between. CDR3 length: 10 residues. Looked up from germline, CDR1 is DFQATT and CDR2 is SNEGSKA (reference sequence). In nucleotides, the CDR3 is TGCAGTGCTAGAGTTGTCGAGCAGTACTTC. This codes for CSARVVEQYF.

This clone was observed a handful of times. Written as DNA, the CDR3 is TGCGCCAGCAGCTTCGAGGGAAGTCGTGGTGGCTACACCTTC. Translation gives CASSFEGSRGGYTF. V usage is TRBV5-1 and J usage is TRBJ1-2; the D is unclear. Germline V lookup: CDR1 SGHRS, CDR2 YFSETQ. This CDR3 contains 14 residues. Between the trimmed V and J ends, which lost 2 bases and 7 bases, there was a span of 15 bases.

To note about this clone: This specimen includes other DNA sequences encoding the same CDR3. J is TRBJ1-2 and V is TRBV29-1, with D perhaps TRBD1 (5 bases). Looked up from germline, CDR1 is SQVTM and CDR2 is ANQGSEA. This CDR3 region has 11 residues. Trimming pared 4 bases from V and 5 bases from J, leaving 8 bases between. The CDR3 region is CSVGQGYGYTF. DNA for the CDR3: TGCAGCGTTGGTCAGGGTTATGGCTACACCTTC.

The rearrangement joins TRBV30 to TRBJ1-2, with TRBD1 as a possible D gene (5 bases). This CDR3 is 13 amino acids long. Trimming removed 2 bases at V and 4 bases at J, with 11 bases between. CDR1 and CDR2 (germline): GTSNPN, SVGIG (reference sequence). The CDR3 sequence: CAWSRGGGYGYTF. The CDR3 nucleotides read TGTGCCTGGAGTAGGGGAGGTGGCTATGGCTACACCTTC.

This chain uses TRBV10-3 with TRBJ2-7; 7 nucleotides agree with TRBD1. V dropped 3 bases and J dropped 2; count of bases not matched to a gene: 4. This CDR3 spans 14 amino acids. Per germline, CDR1 ENHRY and CDR2 SYGVKD. In nucleotides, the CDR3 is TGTGCCATCAGTGAAAACGGGACAGCCTACGAGCAGTACTTC. Amino acids: CAISENGTAYEQYF.

This clone was counted only a few times. The chain links TRBV28 to TRBJ2-7, with D possibly being TRBD2 (6 bases). This CDR3 region has 14 residues. The germline V gene has CDR1 MDHEN and CDR2 SYDVKM. The ends were cut back, 8 bases at V and 0 bases at J, with 14 bases in the middle. CDR3 in DNA: TGTGCCAGCCTCCAAGCGGGTGCCTCCTACGAGCAGTACTTC. Protein product: CASLQAGASYEQYF.

V is TRBV2 and J is TRBJ2-1; 7 bases agree with TRBD1. The CDR3 extends over 14 amino acids. Germline values: CDR1 SNHLY, CDR2 FYNNEI. V was clipped by 9 bases and J by 6 bases; unmatched bases: 11. The CDR3 region has the DNA TGTGCCAGTGGCCCCGGGACAGTATCCAATGAGCAGTTCTTC. This encodes CASGPGTVSNEQFF.

The V call is TRBV25-1, the J call TRBJ2-2; D ambiguous. CDR1 is MGHDK, CDR2 SYGVNS, per germline. This CDR3 contains 11 residues. V was pared by 7 bases and J by 5 bases, with 5 bases between. This CDR3 reads CASMRTGELFF. The DNA of the CDR3 is TGTGCCAGCATGAGGACCGGGGAGCTGTTTTTT.

This clone showed up just once. The rearrangement links TRBV30 to TRBJ2-4, with a possible D match to TRBD1 (6 bases). Germline CDR1 is GTSNPN and CDR2 is SVGIG (reference sequence). Trimming cost V 0 bases and J 0 bases, with 18 bases left between them. This CDR3 contains 18 residues. The CDR3 here is CAWSVTKTGTLAKNIQYF. The CDR3 nucleotides are TGTGCCTGGAGTGTCACTAAAACAGGGACACTAGCCAAAAACATTCAGTACTTC. The full variable domain, its missing parts supplied by reference TRBV30 and TRBJ2-4, is SQTIHQWPATLVQPVGSPLSLECTVEGTSNPNLYWYRQAAGRGLQLLFYSVGIGQISSEVPQNLSASRPQDRQFILSSKKLLLSDSGFYLCAWSVTKTGTLAKNIQYFGAGTRLSVL.

On this clone itself: The same CDR3 is also encoded by other DNA sequences in this sample. Written as DNA, the CDR3 is TGTGCCACCAGCGAGGCTAACTATGGCTACACCTTC. It is translated as CATSEANYGYTF. The rearrangement links TRBV15 to TRBJ1-2; D is uncertain. Germline values: CDR1 LNHNV, CDR2 YYDKDF (reference sequence). CDR3 size: 12 residues. Trimming cost V 5 bases and J 0 bases, with 4 bases left between them. The variable domain in full, completed from reference TRBV15 and TRBJ1-2, reads DAMVIQNPRYQVTQFGKPVTLSCSQTLNHNVMYWYQQKSSQAPKLLFHYYDKDFNNEADTPDNFQSRRPNTSFCFLDIRSPGLGDTAMYLCATSEANYGYTFGSGTRLTVV.

V and J are TRBV29-1 and TRBJ1-5; D gene uncertain. Germline V gene data show CDR1 as SQVTM and CDR2 as ANQGSEA. V lost 4 bases to trimming and J lost 0 bases, with 7 bases between them. The CDR3 is made up of 13 amino acids. The CDR3 sequence is CSVGVGSNQPQHF. The CDR3 bases are TGCAGCGTTGGTGTCGGTAGCAATCAGCCCCAGCATTTT.